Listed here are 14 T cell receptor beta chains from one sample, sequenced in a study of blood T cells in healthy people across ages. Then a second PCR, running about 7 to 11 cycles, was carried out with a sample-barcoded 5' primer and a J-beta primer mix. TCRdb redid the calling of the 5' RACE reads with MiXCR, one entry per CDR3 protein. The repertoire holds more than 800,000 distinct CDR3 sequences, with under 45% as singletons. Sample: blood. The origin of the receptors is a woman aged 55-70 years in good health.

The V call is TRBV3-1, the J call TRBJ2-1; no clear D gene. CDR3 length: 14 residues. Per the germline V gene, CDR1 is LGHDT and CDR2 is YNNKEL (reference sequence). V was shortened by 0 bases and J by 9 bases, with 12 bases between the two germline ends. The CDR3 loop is CASSQDPYMSEQFF. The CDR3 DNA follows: TGTGCCAGCAGCCAAGATCCATACATGAGTGAGCAGTTCTTC.

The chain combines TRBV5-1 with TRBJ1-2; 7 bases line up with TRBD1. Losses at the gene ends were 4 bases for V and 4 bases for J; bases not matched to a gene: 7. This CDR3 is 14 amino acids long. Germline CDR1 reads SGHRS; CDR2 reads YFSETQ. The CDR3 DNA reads TGCGCCAGCAGCCTTAAGGGGGCCGGCTATGGCTACACCTTC. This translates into CASSLKGAGYGYTF.

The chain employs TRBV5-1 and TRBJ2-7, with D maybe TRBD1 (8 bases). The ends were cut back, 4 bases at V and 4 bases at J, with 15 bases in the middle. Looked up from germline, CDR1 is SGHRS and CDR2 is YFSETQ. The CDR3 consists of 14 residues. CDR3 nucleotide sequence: TGCGCCAGCAGCACTGGACAGGGAGGGTACGAGCAGTACTTC. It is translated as CASSTGQGGYEQYF.

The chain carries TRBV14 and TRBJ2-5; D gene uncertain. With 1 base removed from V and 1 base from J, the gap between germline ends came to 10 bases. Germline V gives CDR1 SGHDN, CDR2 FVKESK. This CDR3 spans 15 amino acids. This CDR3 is CASSQVGLGQETQYF. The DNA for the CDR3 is TGTGCCAGCAGCCAAGTTGGGCTAGGCCAAGAGACCCAGTACTTC. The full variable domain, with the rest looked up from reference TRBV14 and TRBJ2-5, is EAGVTQFPSHSVIEKGQTVTLRCDPISGHDNLYWYRRVMGKEIKFLLHFVKESKQDESGMPNNRFLAERTGGTYSTLKVQPAELEDSGVYFCASSQVGLGQETQYFGPGTRLLVL.

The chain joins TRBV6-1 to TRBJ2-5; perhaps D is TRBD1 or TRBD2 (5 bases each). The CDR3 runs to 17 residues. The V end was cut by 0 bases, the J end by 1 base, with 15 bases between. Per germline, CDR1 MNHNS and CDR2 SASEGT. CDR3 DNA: TGTGCCAGCAGTGAAGCGCAGGGTAGGACTCCCCAAGAGACCCAGTACTTC. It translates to CASSEAQGRTPQETQYF.

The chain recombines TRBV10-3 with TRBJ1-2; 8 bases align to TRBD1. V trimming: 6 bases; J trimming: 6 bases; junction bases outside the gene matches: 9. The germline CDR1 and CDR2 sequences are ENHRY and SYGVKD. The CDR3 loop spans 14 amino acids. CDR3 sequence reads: CAIRPPNRGDGYTF. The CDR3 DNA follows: TGTGCCATCAGGCCCCCGAACAGGGGGGATGGCTACACCTTC.

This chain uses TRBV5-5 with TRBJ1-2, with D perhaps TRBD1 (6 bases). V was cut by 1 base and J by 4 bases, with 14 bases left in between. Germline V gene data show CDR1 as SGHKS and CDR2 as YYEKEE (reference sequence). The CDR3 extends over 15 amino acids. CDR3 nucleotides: TGTGCCAGCAGCTTGTCCGGGGGGCGCACCTATGGCTACACCTTC. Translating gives CASSLSGGRTYGYTF.

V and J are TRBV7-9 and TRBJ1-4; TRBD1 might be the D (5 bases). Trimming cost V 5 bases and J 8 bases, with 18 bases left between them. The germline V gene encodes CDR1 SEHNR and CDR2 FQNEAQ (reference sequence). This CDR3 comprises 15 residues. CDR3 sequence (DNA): TGTGCCAGCAGCGTGAGGGGAGCAGGGAGGGAAAAACTGTTTTTT. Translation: CASSVRGAGREKLFF.

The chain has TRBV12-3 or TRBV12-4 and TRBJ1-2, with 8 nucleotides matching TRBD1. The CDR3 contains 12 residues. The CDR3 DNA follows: TGTGCTAGCGAGGGACAGGTGGATGGCTACACCTTC. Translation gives CASEGQVDGYTF.

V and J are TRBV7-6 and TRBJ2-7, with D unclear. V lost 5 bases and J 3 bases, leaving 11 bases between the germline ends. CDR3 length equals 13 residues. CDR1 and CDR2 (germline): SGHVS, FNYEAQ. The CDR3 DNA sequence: TGTGCCAGCAGCCTAACTGACGGCTACGAGCAGTACTTC. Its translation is CASSLTDGYEQYF.

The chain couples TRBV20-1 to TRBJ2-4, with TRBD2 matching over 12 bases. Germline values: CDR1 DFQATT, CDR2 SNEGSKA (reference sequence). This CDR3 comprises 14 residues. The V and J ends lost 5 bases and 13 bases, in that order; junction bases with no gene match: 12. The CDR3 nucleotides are TGCAGTGCTCAGGGACTAGCGGGTCAAGAGGCCCAGTACTTC. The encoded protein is CSAQGLAGQEAQYF.

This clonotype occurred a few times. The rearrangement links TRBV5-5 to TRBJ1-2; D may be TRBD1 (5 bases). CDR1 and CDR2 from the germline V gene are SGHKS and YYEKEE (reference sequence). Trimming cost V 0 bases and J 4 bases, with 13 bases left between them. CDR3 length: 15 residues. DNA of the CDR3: TGTGCCAGCAGCTTGGGAGACGGGGGTTCCTATGGCTACACCTTC. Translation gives CASSLGDGGSYGYTF.

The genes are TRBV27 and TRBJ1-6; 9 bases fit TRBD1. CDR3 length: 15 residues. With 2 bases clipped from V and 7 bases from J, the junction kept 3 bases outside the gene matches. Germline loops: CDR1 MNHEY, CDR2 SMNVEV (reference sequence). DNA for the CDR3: TGTGCCAGCAGTTTACGGGGACAGGGCAATTCACCCCTCCACTTT. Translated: CASSLRGQGNSPLHF.

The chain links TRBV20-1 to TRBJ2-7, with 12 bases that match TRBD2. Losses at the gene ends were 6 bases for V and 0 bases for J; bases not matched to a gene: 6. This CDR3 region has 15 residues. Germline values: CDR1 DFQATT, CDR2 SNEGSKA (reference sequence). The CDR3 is CSAPSGRARSYEQYF. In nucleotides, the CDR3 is TGCAGTGCCCCTAGCGGGAGGGCGCGCTCCTACGAGCAGTACTTC.